Shown below are 22 T cell receptor beta chains from a single sample sequenced in a study of cytomegalovirus exposure and HLA in healthy donors. Libraries were prepared by immunoSEQ multiplex PCR; TCRdb keeps only in-frame clonotypes and omits some of them. The sample consists of under 100,000 clones, roughly 94% of them appearing once. The sequenced sample was PBMCs. These receptor sequences come from a woman between 18 and 30 years old in good health and CMV-seronegative.

This clone was picked up a small number of times. This sequence joins TRBV19 and TRBJ2-1, with D perhaps TRBD1 (5 bases). V was clipped by 5 bases and J by 2 bases, with 19 bases between them. Per the germline V gene, CDR1 is LNHDA and CDR2 is SQIVND (reference sequence). The CDR3 loop spans 17 amino acids. The DNA for the CDR3 is TGTGCCAGTAGTCCCGTTTTTGGGGCTATTGCCTACAATGAGCAGTTCTTC. It translates to CASSPVFGAIAYNEQFF.

The chain links TRBV13 to TRBJ1-1; D remains ambiguous. CDR1 is PRHDT, CDR2 FYEKMQ, per germline (reference sequence). The CDR3 is 15 amino acids. With 5 bases removed from V and 1 base from J, the gap between germline ends came to 14 bases. As DNA, the CDR3 is TGTGCCAGCAGCCCCAATCTAGGCACGAACACTGAAGCTTTCTTT. Its protein product is CASSPNLGTNTEAFF.

This chain links TRBV29-1 with TRBJ1-2; TRBD1 aligns across 8 bases. J lost 8 bases, V lost 7 bases, and 15 bases had no gene match. This CDR3 has 14 amino acids. CDR1 and CDR2 (germline): SQVTM, ANQGSEA. This CDR3 is CSGLATGELGGYTF. The CDR3 bases are TGCAGCGGTCTTGCGACAGGGGAATTAGGCGGCTACACCTTC. Filled out from reference TRBV29-1 and TRBJ1-2, the complete variable domain reads SAVISQKPSRDICQRGTSLTIQCQVDSQVTMMFWYRQQPGQSLTLIATANQGSEATYESGFVIDKFPISRPNLTFSTLTVSNMSPEDSSIYLCSGLATGELGGYTFGSGTRLTVV.

This chain joins TRBV7-9 and TRBJ2-1, with 15 bases matching TRBD2. V dropped 1 base and J dropped 7; count of bases not matched to a gene: 5. CDR1 is SEHNR and CDR2 is FQNEAQ in the germline V gene (reference sequence). The CDR3 runs 17 residues. CDR3 region: CASSLVSGTSGRNEQFF. The CDR3 nucleotides read TGTGCCAGCAGCTTAGTATCCGGGACTAGCGGGAGGAATGAGCAGTTCTTC. Filled out from reference TRBV7-9 and TRBJ2-1, the complete variable domain reads DTGVSQNPRHKITKRGQNVTFRCDPISEHNRLYWYRQTLGQGPEFLTYFQNEAQLEKSRLLSDRFSAERPKGSFSTLEIQRTEQGDSAMYLCASSLVSGTSGRNEQFFGPGTRLTVL.

The gene calls are TRBV6-1 and TRBJ2-3, with a possible D match to TRBD1 (5 bases). The germline gives CDR1 MNHNS, CDR2 SASEGT. This CDR3 contains 14 residues. Trimming took off 4 bases at V and 4 bases at J, with 12 bases between the two ends. The chain's CDR3 is CASSARQGADTQYF. Written as DNA, the CDR3 is TGTGCCAGCAGTGCTCGGCAGGGCGCAGATACGCAGTATTTT.

This rearrangement joins TRBV2 to TRBJ1-2; D gene ambiguous. The CDR3 has 15 residues. Germline-derived CDR1 and CDR2 are SNHLY and FYNNEI. The germline V and J ends were trimmed by 6 bases and 5 bases, with 19 bases remaining between them. The chain's CDR3 is CASRGGIQEGYGYTF. The CDR3 DNA is TGTGCCAGCAGAGGCGGGATCCAAGAGGGTTATGGCTACACCTTC.

V usage is TRBV9 and J usage is TRBJ2-7; D gene ambiguous. V was trimmed by 3 bases and J by 0 bases, leaving 4 bases between them. Germline CDR1 SGDLS, CDR2 YYNGEE. The length of the CDR3 is 12 residues. In DNA, the CDR3 is TGTGCCAGCAGCGCAAACTCCTACGAGCAGTACTTC. Translation: CASSANSYEQYF. Using reference TRBV9 and TRBJ2-7 for the parts outside the CDR3, the full variable domain is DSGVTQTPKHLITATGQRVTLRCSPRSGDLSVYWYQQSLDQGLQFLIQYYNGEERAKGNILERFSAQQFPDLHSELNLSSLELGDSALYFCASSANSYEQYFGPGTRLTVT.

CDR3 sequence reads: CASRRPGESYEQYF. The CDR3 coding sequence is TGTGCCAGCAGGCGCCCCGGAGAATCCTACGAGCAGTACTTC. V is TRBV6-6 and J is TRBJ2-7, with no clear D. V lost 6 bases and J lost 1, with 13 bases in between. Germline lookup yields CDR1 MNHNY and CDR2 SVGAGI (reference sequence). The CDR3 consists of 14 residues.

The chain uses TRBV7-9 and TRBJ2-7, with D maybe TRBD1 (5 bases). The CDR3 consists of 12 residues. Germline V gives CDR1 SEHNR, CDR2 FQNEAQ (reference sequence). The V end lost 11 bases, the J end lost 0 bases, and 11 bases lay between the germline ends. CDR3 sequence (DNA): TGTGCCTCAGGGTACATCTCCTACGAGCAGTACTTC. Encoded protein: CASGYISYEQYF.

V is TRBV28 and J is TRBJ1-2, with D possibly being TRBD1 (6 bases). The CDR3 covers 15 residues. V lost 4 bases and J lost 9, with 21 bases in between. The V gene's germline CDR1 is MDHEN and CDR2 SYDVKM. The CDR3 bases are TGTGCCAGCAGTTCCCCCGACAGGTCTCTGTCTCGCTACACCTTC. Amino acids: CASSSPDRSLSRYTF.

The rearrangement links TRBV29-1 to TRBJ2-7; 9 bases are shared with TRBD2. The CDR3 length is 14 residues. The ends lost 3 bases at V and 4 bases at J; junction bases unmatched: 7. Germline CDR1 is SQVTM and CDR2 is ANQGSEA. The CDR3 sequence is CSVDLAGPKYEQYF. The CDR3, as DNA: TGCAGCGTTGATCTAGCGGGGCCTAAATACGAGCAGTACTTC.

The table lists this clone with a count of one. The J gene is TRBJ1-5, the V gene TRBV5-6; 8 bases line up with TRBD1. Germline lookup yields CDR1 SGHDT and CDR2 YYEEEE. This CDR3 is built from 15 residues. J gave up 11 bases and V 0 bases, and 10 bases lay outside the gene matches. CDR3 sequence reads: CASSLGLQRDRSQHF. The CDR3 nucleotides are TGTGCCAGCAGCTTGGGCCTACAACGGGACAGGTCCCAGCATTTT. Full variable domain (missing parts from reference TRBV5-6 and TRBJ1-5): DAGVTQSPTHLIKTRGQQVTLRCSPKSGHDTVSWYQQALGQGPQFIFQYYEEEERQRGNFPDRFSGHQFPNYSSELNVNALLLGDSALYLCASSLGLQRDRSQHFGDGTRLSIL.

The rearrangement uses TRBV10-1 and TRBJ2-2, with 10 bases identical to TRBD1. Germline trimming cut 3 bases from V and 0 bases from J; bases unmatched to any gene: 4. The germline V gene has CDR1 WNHNN and CDR2 SYGVQD (reference sequence). This CDR3 has 17 residues. This CDR3 reads CASSDRTGGPNTGELFF. CDR3 in DNA: TGCGCCAGCAGTGACCGGACAGGGGGACCGAACACCGGGGAGCTGTTTTTT.

The chain uses TRBV7-7 and TRBJ2-7, with TRBD1 identical over 9 bases. This CDR3 spans 14 amino acids. V shed 4 bases, J shed 2 bases, and the junction held 3 bases outside the gene matches. Germline V gene sequence: CDR1 SSHAT, CDR2 FNYEAQ (reference sequence). The CDR3 DNA reads TGTGCCAGCAGCTCGGGACAGGGAGCCTACGAGCAGTACTTC. Amino acid sequence: CASSSGQGAYEQYF.

The DNA for the CDR3 is TGTGCCAGCAGTTTATATCCTAGCGGGGAACAGTACTTC. Its translation is CASSLYPSGEQYF. The V call is TRBV27, the J call TRBJ2-5; 9 bases align to TRBD2. The V segment lost 1 base and the J segment 11 bases; nucleotides outside the gene matches: 5. The germline V gene has CDR1 MNHEY and CDR2 SMNVEV (reference sequence). The CDR3 contains 13 residues.

The chain carries TRBV27 and TRBJ1-1; D is perhaps TRBD1 (5 bases). The CDR3 covers 15 residues. Trimming removed 5 bases at V and 0 bases at J, with 13 bases between. Per germline, CDR1 MNHEY and CDR2 SMNVEV (reference sequence). The DNA of the CDR3 is TGTGCCAGCAGTCCCAACAGGATTTTGAACACTGAAGCTTTCTTT. Translated: CASSPNRILNTEAFF.

This chain links TRBV11-2 with TRBJ1-1, with 7 bases lining up with TRBD1. Trimming at V came to 5 bases and at J to 7 bases, leaving 25 bases not matched to a gene. Germline loops: CDR1 SGHAT, CDR2 FQNNGV. The CDR3 runs 19 residues. CDR3 coding DNA: TGTGCCAGCAGCGCCTCTCCCGCGAGACAGGGTTGGAAGGGCGGTGAAGCTTTCTTT. Translation: CASSASPARQGWKGGEAFF.

The V and J genes are TRBV7-2 and TRBJ2-2; TRBD1 agrees at 7 bases. Losses at the gene ends were 1 base for V and 3 bases for J; bases not matched to a gene: 2. The V gene's germline CDR1 is SGHTA and CDR2 FQGNSA. The length of the CDR3 is 15 residues. CDR3 loop: CASSLGGGHTGELFF. Here the CDR3 DNA reads TGTGCCAGCAGCTTAGGAGGGGGCCACACCGGGGAGCTGTTTTTT.

The chain joins TRBV5-5 to TRBJ2-3, with D possibly being TRBD2 (6 bases). From germline, CDR1 is SGHKS and CDR2 YYEKEE (reference sequence). There are 15 residues in the CDR3. With 7 bases removed from V and 0 bases from J, the gap between germline ends came to 15 bases. For the CDR3, the DNA is TGTGCCAGCTTTCAGACACTAGCTAGCACAGATACGCAGTATTTT. It specifies CASFQTLASTDTQYF.

The chain has TRBV10-1 and TRBJ2-7; 9 bases match TRBD1. The CDR3 has 15 amino acids. Germline CDR1 WNHNN, CDR2 SYGVQD (reference sequence). The V and J ends lost 2 bases and 5 bases, in that order; junction bases with no gene match: 7. The CDR3 protein is CASSEAGTGFHEQYF. Here the CDR3 DNA reads TGCGCCAGCAGTGAGGCCGGGACAGGGTTCCACGAGCAGTACTTC.

The rearrangement links TRBV4-3 to TRBJ2-5, with 7 bases matching TRBD1. The CDR3 runs 15 residues. J lost 4 bases, V lost 1 base, and 6 bases had no gene match. Looked up from germline, CDR1 is LGHNA and CDR2 is YSLEER. The CDR3 bases are TGCGCCAGCAGCCAAGGACAGGGTGGCGGAGAGACCCAGTACTTC. It codes for CASSQGQGGGETQYF.

This sequence joins TRBV6-1 and TRBJ2-3, with 8 bases matching TRBD2. CDR1 and CDR2 from the germline V gene are MNHNS and SASEGT. The ends lost 6 bases at V and 9 bases at J; junction bases unmatched: 5. The CDR3 length is 12 residues. CDR3 residues: CASRGTSVTQYF. The CDR3 DNA reads TGTGCCAGCAGGGGGACTAGTGTAACGCAGTATTTT.